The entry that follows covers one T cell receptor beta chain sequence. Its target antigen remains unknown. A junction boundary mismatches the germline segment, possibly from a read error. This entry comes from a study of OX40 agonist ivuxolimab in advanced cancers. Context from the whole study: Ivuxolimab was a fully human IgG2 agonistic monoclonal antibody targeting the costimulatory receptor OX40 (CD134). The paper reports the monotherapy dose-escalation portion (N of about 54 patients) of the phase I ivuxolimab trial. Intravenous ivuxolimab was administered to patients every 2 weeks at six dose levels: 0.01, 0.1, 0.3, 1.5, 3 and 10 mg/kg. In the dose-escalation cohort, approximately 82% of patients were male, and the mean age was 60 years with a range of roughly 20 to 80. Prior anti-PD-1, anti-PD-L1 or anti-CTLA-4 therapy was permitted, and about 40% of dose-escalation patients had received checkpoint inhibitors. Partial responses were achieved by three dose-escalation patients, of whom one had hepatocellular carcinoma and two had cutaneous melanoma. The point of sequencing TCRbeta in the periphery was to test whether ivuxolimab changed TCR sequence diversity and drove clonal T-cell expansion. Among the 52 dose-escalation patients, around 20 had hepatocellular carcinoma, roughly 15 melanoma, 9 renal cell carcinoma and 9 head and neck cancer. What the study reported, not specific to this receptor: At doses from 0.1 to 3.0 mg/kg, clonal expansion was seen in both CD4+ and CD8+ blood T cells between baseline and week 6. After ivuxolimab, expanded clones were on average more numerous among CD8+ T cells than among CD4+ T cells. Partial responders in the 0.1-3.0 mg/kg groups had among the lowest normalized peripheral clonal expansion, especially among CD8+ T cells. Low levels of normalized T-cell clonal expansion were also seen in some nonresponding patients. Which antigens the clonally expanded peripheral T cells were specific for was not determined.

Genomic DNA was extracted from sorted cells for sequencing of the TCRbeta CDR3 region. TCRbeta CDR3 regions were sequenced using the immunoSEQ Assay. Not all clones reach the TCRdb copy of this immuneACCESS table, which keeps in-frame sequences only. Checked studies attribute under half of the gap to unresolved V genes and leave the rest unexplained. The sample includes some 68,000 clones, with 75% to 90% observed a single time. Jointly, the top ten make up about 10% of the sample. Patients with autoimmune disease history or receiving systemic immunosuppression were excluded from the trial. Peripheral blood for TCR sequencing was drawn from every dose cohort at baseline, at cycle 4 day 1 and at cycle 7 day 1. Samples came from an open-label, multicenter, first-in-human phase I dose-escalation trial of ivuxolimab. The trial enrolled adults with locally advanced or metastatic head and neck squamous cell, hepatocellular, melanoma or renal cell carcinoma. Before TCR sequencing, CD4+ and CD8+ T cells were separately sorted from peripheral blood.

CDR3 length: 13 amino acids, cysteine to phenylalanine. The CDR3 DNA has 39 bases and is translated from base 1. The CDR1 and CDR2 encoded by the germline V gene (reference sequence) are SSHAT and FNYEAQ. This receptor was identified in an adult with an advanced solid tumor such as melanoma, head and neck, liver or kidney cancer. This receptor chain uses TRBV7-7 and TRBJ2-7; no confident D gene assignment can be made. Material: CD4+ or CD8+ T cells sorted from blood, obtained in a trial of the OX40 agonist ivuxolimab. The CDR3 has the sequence CASSRTDSYEQYF. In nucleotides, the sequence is TGTGCTAGCAGCCGGACGGACTCCTACGAGCAGTACTTC.